Listed below are T cell receptor beta chains from one sample, sequenced in a study of tumor-infiltrating lymphocytes in primary liver carcinoma. TCRdb itself ran the multiplex PCR reads through MiXCR, one entry per CDR3 protein. The table includes about 100,000 distinct CDR3 sequences, around two thirds detected once. Material: liver tumor tissue from sampling region 5. These receptors all stem from a woman in her sixties or seventies with primary liver carcinoma and hepatitis B virus infection. CDR3s include the opening cysteine and the closing phenylalanine or tryptophan. A D gene is named only where the DNA matches it firmly. Size is stated for part of the rows, as once, few or many counts, or as a class when the clone is expanded.

V	J	size	D	CDR3	DNA
TRBV12-5	TRBJ2-3	many	TRBD2	CASGQGLAGGADTQYF	TGTGCTAGTGGTCAAGGACTAGCGGGAGGGGCAGATACGCAGTATTTT
TRBV5-1	TRBJ2-7	NA	NA	CASSLTSGLSYEQYF	TGCGCTAGCAGCTTGACGTCAGGGCTCTCCTACGAGCAGTACTTC
TRBV13	TRBJ2-3	NA	TRBD2	CVSSFGPAGGDTQYF	TGTGTCAGCAGCTTCGGACCAGCGGGAGGAGATACGCAGTATTTT
TRBV11-2	TRBJ2-5	NA	NA	CASCLTPEGGTQYF	TGTGCCAGCTGCTTAACCCCGGAGGGGGGGACCCAGTACTTC
TRBV11-2	TRBJ2-1	NA	TRBD2	CASSRRLAGGPNEQFF	TGTGCCAGCAGCAGGAGACTAGCGGGAGGGCCGAATGAGCAGTTCTTC
TRBV11-2	TRBJ2-2	NA	NA	CASSQRFNTEELFF	TGTGCCAGCAGCCAAAGATTTAACACCGAGGAGCTGTTTTTT
TRBV6-5	TRBJ2-7	NA	TRBD1	CASCLTLTGNKRYF	TGTGCCAGCTGTCTTACCTTGACAGGGAATAAGCGATACTTC
TRBV12-3/TRBV12-4	TRBJ1-1	medium-sized	TRBD1	CASSPRTGTEAFF	TGTGCCAGCAGTCCCCGGACAGGGACTGAAGCTTTCTTT
TRBV5-1	TRBJ2-1	many	NA	CASSLTSSYNEQFF	TGCGCCAGCAGCTTGACTAGCTCCTACAATGAGCAGTTCTTC
TRBV27	TRBJ1-1	NA	NA	CASRRRENTEAFF	TGTGCGAGCAGGCGGAGGGAGAACACTGAAGCCTTCTTT
TRBV18	TRBJ2-3	NA	NA	CASSPADTQCF	TGTGCCAGCTCACCAGCAGATACGCAGTGTTTC
TRBV6-6	TRBJ2-4	many	TRBD2	CASSYGGLAVQNIQYF	TGTGCCAGCAGTTACGGGGGACTAGCGGTTCAAAACATTCAGTACTTC
TRBV4-1	TRBJ1-5	NA	NA	CASNQYYRRNQPQHF	TGCGCCAGCAACCAATATTACAGACGCAATCAGCCCCAGCATTTT
TRBV4-1	TRBJ1-1	NA	NA	CASRWTEVNTEVFF	TGCGCCAGCAGATGGACAGAGGTGAACACTGAAGTTTTCTTT
TRBV5-1	TRBJ2-7	NA	TRBD1	CASSQNTGVEQYF	TGCGCCAGCAGCCAAAACACAGGGGTCGAGCAGTACTTC
TRBV30	TRBJ1-1	NA	TRBD1	CTWITGGVTEAFF	TGTACCTGGATAACAGGGGGAGTCACTGAAGCTTTCTTT
TRBV5-1	TRBJ1-1	many	NA	CASSLGGGNTEAFF	TGCGCCAGCAGTTTGGGGGGCGGGAACACTGAAGCTTTCTTT